The clone carrying this T cell receptor (beta chain) was seen ten or more times. Its specificity is not known. The sample originates from a study of T cells in Graves' hyperthyroidism and ophthalmopathy. Study-level findings and limits: A model built on 13 V-J features separated ophthalmopathy from stable hyperthyroidism. Blood shared most expanded thyroid clonotypes above 0.001.

RNA transcripts were the template for amplifying TCR beta CDR3 regions. HTBI primers were the set used in a first-round RT-PCR of the TCR CDR3. TCRdb redid the calling of the multiplex PCR reads with MiXCR, one entry per CDR3 protein. The table records 370,000 or so distinct CDR3 sequences, 15% to 18% of them present only once. Predating any ophthalmopathy symptoms, the blood sample was taken at first hyperthyroidism diagnosis. The junction had 5 bases not matched to a gene; V was cut back by 6 bases and J by 5 bases. CDR1 and CDR2 (germline): DFQATT, SNEGSKA (reference sequence). The CDR3 sequence is 13 residues long.

The source of this sequence is a woman aged 18-29 years with Graves' hyperthyroidism that later progressed to Graves' ophthalmopathy. The sequencing input was blood. The chain employs TRBV20-1 and TRBJ2-7; 12 bases match TRBD2. The CDR3 sequence: CSARLAGVHEQYF. The CDR3 DNA sequence: TGCAGTGCCAGACTAGCGGGAGTCCACGAGCAGTACTTC.